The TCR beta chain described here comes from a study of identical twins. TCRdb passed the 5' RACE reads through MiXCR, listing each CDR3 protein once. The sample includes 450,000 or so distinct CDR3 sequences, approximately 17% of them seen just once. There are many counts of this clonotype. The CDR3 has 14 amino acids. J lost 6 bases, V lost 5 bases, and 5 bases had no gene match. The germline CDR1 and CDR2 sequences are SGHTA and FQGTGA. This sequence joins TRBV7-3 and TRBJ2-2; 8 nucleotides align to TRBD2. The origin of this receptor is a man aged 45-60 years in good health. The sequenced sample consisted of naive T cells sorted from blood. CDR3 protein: CASSLLGGAGELFF. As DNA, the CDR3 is TGTGCCAGCAGCCTACTCGGGGGGGCCGGGGAGCTGTTTTTT.